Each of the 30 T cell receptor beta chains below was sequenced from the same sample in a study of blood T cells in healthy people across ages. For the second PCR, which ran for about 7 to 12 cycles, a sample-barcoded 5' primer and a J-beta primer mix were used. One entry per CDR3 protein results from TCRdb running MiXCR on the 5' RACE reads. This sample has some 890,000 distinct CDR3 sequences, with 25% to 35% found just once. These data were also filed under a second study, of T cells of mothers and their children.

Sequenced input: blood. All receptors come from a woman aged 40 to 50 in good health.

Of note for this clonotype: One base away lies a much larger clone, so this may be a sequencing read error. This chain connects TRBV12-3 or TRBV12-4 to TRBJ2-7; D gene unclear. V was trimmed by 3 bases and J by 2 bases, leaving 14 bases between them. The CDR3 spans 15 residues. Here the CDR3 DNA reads TGTGCCAGCAGTTTGGGAACTATGAGCGCCTACGAGCAGTACTTC. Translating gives CASSLGTMSAYEQYF.

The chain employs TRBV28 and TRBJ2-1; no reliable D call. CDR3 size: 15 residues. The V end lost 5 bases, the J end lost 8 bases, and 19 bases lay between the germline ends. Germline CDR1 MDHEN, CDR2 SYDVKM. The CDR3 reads CASSPGAATGDEQFF. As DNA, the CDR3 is TGTGCCAGCAGTCCAGGAGCAGCGACCGGTGATGAGCAGTTCTTC.

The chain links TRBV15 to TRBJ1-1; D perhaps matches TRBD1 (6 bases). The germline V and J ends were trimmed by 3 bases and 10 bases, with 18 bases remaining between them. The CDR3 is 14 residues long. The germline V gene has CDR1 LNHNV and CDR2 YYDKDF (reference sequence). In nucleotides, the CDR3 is TGTGCCACCAGCAGCAAAATGGAGGGGGTCGGAGCTTTCTTT. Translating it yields CATSSKMEGVGAFF.

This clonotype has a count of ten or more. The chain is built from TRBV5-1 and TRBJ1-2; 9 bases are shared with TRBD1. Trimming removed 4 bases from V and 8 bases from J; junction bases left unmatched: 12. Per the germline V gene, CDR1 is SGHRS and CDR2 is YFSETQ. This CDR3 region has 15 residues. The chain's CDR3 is CASSKGRDRVAGYTF. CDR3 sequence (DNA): TGCGCCAGCAGCAAAGGCCGGGACAGGGTAGCCGGCTACACCTTC.

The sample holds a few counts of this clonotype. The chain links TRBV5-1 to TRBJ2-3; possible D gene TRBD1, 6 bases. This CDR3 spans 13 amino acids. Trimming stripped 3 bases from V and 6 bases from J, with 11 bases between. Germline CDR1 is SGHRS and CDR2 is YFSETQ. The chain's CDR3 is CASSSGERDTQYF. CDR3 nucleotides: TGCGCCAGCAGCTCAGGGGAGAGGGATACGCAGTATTTT.

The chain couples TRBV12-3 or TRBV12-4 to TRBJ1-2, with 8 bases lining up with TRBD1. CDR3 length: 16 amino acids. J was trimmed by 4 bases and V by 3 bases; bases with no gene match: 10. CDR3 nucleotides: TGTGCCAGCAGTTTTTATCCGGGACAGGACCTCTATGGCTACACCTTC. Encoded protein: CASSFYPGQDLYGYTF.

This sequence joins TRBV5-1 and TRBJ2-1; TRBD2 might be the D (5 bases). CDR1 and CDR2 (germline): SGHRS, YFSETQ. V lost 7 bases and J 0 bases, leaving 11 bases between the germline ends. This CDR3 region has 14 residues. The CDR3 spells CASRRVDSYNEQFF. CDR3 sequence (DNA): TGCGCCAGCCGGCGGGTTGACTCCTACAATGAGCAGTTCTTC. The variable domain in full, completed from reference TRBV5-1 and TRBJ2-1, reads KAGVTQTPRYLIKTRGQQVTLSCSPISGHRSVSWYQQTPGQGLQFLFEYFSETQRNKGNFPGRFSGRQFSNSRSEMNVSTLELGDSALYLCASRRVDSYNEQFFGPGTRLTVL.

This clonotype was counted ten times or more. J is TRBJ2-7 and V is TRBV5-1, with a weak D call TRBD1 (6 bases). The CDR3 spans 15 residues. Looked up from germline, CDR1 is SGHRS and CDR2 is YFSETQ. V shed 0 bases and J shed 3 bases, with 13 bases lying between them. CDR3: CASSLVGTTNYEQYF. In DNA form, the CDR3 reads TGCGCCAGCAGCTTGGTGGGGACAACCAACTACGAGCAGTACTTC.

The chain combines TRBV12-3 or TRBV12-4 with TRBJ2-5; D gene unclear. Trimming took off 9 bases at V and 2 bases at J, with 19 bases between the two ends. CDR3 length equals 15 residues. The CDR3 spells CASSPGGSLQETQYF. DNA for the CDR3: TGTGCCAGTTCCCCCGGCGGATCCCTGCAAGAGACCCAGTACTTC.

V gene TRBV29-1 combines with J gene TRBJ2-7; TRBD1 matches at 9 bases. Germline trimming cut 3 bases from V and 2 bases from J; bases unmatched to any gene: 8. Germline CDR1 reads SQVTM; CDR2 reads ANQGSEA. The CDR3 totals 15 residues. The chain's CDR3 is CSVEGEDRGTYEQYF. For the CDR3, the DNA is TGCAGCGTTGAGGGGGAGGACAGGGGAACCTACGAGCAGTACTTC.

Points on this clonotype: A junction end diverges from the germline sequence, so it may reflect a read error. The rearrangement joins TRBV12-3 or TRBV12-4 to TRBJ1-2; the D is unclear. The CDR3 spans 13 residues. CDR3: CASSFGENYGYAF. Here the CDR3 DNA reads TGTGCCAGCAGTTTCGGAGAGAACTATGGCTACGCCTTC.

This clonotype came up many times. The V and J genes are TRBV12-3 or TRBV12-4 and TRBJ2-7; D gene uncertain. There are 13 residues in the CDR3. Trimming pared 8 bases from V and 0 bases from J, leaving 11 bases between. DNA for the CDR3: TGTGCCAGCCGCAGGTCGAACTCCTACGAGCAGTACTTC. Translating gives CASRRSNSYEQYF.

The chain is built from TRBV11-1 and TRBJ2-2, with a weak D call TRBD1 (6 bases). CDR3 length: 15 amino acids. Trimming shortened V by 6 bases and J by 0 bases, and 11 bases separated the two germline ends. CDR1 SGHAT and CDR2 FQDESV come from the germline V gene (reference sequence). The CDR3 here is CASRHGQTNTGELFF. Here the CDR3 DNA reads TGTGCCAGCAGACACGGACAGACGAACACCGGGGAGCTGTTTTTT.

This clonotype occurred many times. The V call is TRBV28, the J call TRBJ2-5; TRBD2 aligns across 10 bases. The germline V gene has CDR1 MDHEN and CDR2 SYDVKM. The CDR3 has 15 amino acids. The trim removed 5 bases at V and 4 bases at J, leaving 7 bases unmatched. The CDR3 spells CASSEASGGRETQYF. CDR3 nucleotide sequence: TGTGCCAGCAGTGAGGCTAGCGGGGGCAGAGAGACCCAGTACTTC.

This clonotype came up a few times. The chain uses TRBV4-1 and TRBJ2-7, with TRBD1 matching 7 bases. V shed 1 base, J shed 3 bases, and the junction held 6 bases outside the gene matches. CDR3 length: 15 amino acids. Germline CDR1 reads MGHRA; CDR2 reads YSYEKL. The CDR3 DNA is TGCGCCAGCAGCCAAGCAACAGGGGCTGGCTACGAGCAGTACTTC. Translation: CASSQATGAGYEQYF.

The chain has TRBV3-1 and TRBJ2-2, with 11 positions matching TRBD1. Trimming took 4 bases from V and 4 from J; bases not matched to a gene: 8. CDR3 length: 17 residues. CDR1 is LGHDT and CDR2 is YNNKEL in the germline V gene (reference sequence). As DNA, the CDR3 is TGTGCCAGCAGCCGTACAGGAGGGACAGGGGGCACCGGGGAGCTGTTTTTT. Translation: CASSRTGGTGGTGELFF.

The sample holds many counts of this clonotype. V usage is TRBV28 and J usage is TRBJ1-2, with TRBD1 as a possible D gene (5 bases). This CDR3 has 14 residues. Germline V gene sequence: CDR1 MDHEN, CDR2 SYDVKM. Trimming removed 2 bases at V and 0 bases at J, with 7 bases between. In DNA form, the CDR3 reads TGTGCCAGCAGTTTAAGACAGACTAACTATGGCTACACCTTC. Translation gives CASSLRQTNYGYTF.

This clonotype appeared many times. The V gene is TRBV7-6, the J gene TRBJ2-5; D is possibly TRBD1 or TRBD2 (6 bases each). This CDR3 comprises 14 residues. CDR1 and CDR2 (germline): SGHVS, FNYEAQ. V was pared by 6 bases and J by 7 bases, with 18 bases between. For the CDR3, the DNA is TGTGCCAGCAGATCCCCGGCAGGAGGGGGGACCCAGTACTTC. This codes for CASRSPAGGGTQYF.

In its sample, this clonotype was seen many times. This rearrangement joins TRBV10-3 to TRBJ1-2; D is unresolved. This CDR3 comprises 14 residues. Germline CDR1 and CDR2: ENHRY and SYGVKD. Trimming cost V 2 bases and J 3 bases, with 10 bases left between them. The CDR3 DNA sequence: TGTGCCATCAGTGAGACAGCGACGGACTATGGCTACACCTTC. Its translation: CAISETATDYGYTF.

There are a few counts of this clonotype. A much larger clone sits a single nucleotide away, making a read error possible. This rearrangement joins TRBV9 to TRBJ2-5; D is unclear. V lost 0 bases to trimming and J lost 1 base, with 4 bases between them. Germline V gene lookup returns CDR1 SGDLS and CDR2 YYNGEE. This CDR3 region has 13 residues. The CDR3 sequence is CASSVDPQETQYF. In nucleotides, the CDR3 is TGTGCCAGCAGCGTAGATCCCCAAGAGACCCAGTACTTC. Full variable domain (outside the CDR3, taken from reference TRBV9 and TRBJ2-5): DSGVTQTPKHLITATGQRVTLRCSPRSGDLSVYWYQQSLDQGLQFLIQYYNGEERAKGNILERFSAQQFPDLHSELNLSSLELGDSALYFCASSVDPQETQYFGPGTRLLVL.

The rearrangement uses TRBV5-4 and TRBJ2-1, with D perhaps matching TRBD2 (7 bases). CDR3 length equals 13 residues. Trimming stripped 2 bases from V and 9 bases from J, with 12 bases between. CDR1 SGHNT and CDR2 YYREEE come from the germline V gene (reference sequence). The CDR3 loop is CASSFGGGSEQFF. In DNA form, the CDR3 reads TGTGCCAGCAGCTTTGGGGGGGGCAGTGAGCAGTTCTTC.

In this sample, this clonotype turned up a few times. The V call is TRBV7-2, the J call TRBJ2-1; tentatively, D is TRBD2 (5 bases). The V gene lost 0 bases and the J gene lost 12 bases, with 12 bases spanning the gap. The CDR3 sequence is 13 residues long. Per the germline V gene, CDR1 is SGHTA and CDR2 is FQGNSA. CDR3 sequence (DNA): TGTGCCAGCAGCTTAGCGTCGGCGGGTCTGCAGTTCTTC. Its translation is CASSLASAGLQFF.

CDR3 DNA sequence: TGTGCCAGCAGCTTAGGGGAGGTGGTCGGGGAGCAGCCCCAGCATTTT. This encodes CASSLGEVVGEQPQHF. The V gene is TRBV7-9, the J gene TRBJ1-5; D uncertain. The ends were cut back, 1 base at V and 7 bases at J, with 17 bases in the middle. This CDR3 is built from 16 residues. CDR1 and CDR2 (germline): SEHNR, FQNEAQ (reference sequence).

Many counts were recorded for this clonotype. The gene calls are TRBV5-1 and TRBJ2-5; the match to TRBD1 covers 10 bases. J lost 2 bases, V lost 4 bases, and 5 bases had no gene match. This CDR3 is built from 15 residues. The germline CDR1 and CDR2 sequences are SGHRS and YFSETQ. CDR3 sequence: CASSLGTGAQETQYF. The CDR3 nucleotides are TGCGCCAGCAGCCTGGGGACAGGGGCTCAAGAGACCCAGTACTTC.

The CDR3 nucleotides read TGCGCCAGCAGCTTACTGGACAGGGTGAGCACTGAAGCTTTCTTT. Residues: CASSLLDRVSTEAFF. J is TRBJ1-1 and V is TRBV5-1; TRBD1 agrees at 8 bases. The CDR3 length is 15 residues. Germline-derived CDR1 and CDR2 are SGHRS and YFSETQ. Trimming at V came to 2 bases and at J to 4 bases, leaving 7 bases not matched to a gene.

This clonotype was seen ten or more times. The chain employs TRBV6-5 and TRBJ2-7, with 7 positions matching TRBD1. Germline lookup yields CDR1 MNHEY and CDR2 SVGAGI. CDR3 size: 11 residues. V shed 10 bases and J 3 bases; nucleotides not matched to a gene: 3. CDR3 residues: CANRQGYEQYF. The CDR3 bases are TGTGCCAACCGACAGGGCTACGAGCAGTACTTC.

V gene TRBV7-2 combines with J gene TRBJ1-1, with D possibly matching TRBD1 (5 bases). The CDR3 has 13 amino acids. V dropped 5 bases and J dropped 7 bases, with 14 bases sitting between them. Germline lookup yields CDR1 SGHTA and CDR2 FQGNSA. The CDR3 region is CASSRDSDREAFF. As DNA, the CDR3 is TGTGCCAGCAGCAGAGACAGTGACCGTGAAGCTTTCTTT.

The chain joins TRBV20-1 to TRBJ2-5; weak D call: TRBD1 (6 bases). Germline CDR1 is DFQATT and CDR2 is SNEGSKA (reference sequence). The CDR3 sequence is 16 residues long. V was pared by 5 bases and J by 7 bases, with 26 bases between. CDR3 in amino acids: CSAGARGGQGHGTQYF. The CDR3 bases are TGCAGTGCTGGCGCCCGAGGCGGCCAGGGACATGGGACCCAGTACTTC.

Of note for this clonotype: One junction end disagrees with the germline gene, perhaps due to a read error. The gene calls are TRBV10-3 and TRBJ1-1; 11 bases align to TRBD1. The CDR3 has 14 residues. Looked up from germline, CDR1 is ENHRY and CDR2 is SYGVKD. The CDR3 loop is CAIGQGAINTGAFF. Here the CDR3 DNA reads TGTGCCATAGGACAGGGGGCGATTAACACTGGAGCTTTCTTT.

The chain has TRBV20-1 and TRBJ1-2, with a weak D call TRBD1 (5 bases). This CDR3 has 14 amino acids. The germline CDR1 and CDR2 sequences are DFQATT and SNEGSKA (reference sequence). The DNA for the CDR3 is TGCAGCGCCCCGGGGGGAGGGGTGGTGTATGGCTACACCTTC. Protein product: CSAPGGGVVYGYTF.